The next 20 T cell receptor beta chains were all read from a single sample in a study of siplizumab effects on memory and regulatory T cells. Repertoires were generated with immunoSEQ multiplex PCR, while TCRdb's copy carries only in-frame clones and drops some. The sample records 70,000 to 90,000 clones, around 93% being singletons. The sequencing input was CD8+ T cells sorted from blood. Every receptor here comes from a human donor in good health.

V and J are TRBV15 and TRBJ1-6; the D is unclear. CDR3 size: 14 residues. The germline V gene has CDR1 LNHNV and CDR2 YYDKDF (reference sequence). Trimming stripped 4 bases from V and 10 bases from J, with 14 bases between. This CDR3 is CATSTVLLGSPLHF. As DNA, the CDR3 is TGTGCCACCAGCACCGTCCTTTTAGGATCACCCCTCCACTTT.

The CDR3 is CASSAEDRDRDIWGGTDTQYF. DNA of the CDR3: TGCGCCAGCAGCGCGGAAGACCGGGACAGGGACATATGGGGCGGCACAGATACGCAGTATTTT. The V call is TRBV5-1, the J call TRBJ2-3, with 9 bases lining up with TRBD1. This CDR3 has 21 amino acids. Germline V gene lookup returns CDR1 SGHRS and CDR2 YFSETQ. V gave up 4 bases and J gave up 1 base; unmatched junction bases: 22.

The sample holds one count of this clone. This chain uses TRBV21-1 with TRBJ1-1; TRBD1, the D gene given by the table, was not confirmed from the DNA. TRBV21-1 is classified as a pseudogene. This CDR3 is 17 amino acids long. The CDR3 here is CASSKKVGTGGNTEAFF. For the CDR3, the DNA is TGTGCCAGCAGCAAAAAAGTAGGGACAGGGGGGAACACTGAAGCTTTCTTT.

V gene TRBV7-9 combines with J gene TRBJ1-1; tentatively, D is TRBD1 (5 bases). The CDR3 runs to 12 residues. Trimming took off 4 bases at V and 7 bases at J, with 10 bases between the two ends. Germline CDR1 SEHNR, CDR2 FQNEAQ (reference sequence). This chain's CDR3 is CASSSREIEAFF. In nucleotides, the CDR3 is TGTGCCAGCAGCTCCAGGGAGATTGAAGCTTTCTTT.

The rearrangement uses TRBV4-1 and TRBJ1-1, with 8 bases fitting TRBD1. Germline V gene sequence: CDR1 MGHRA, CDR2 YSYEKL. The V segment lost 5 bases and the J segment 0 bases; nucleotides outside the gene matches: 14. The CDR3 length is 18 residues. CDR3 amino acids: CASSSLPGQVGLNTEAFF. The CDR3 nucleotides are TGCGCCAGCAGCTCACTCCCGGGACAGGTAGGGCTGAACACTGAAGCTTTCTTT.

The J gene is TRBJ2-1, the V gene TRBV5-1; no clear D gene. CDR1 is SGHRS, CDR2 YFSETQ, per germline. The CDR3 runs to 12 residues. Trimming removed 0 bases from V and 8 bases from J, with 6 bases in between. DNA for the CDR3: TGCGCCAGCAGCTTGGTAAGGGATGAGCAGTTCTTC. Protein product: CASSLVRDEQFF.

V usage is TRBV27 and J usage is TRBJ2-3; 9 bases are a match to TRBD2. V shed 7 bases and J 4 bases; nucleotides not matched to a gene: 18. In germline, CDR1 is MNHEY, CDR2 SMNVEV (reference sequence). The length of the CDR3 is 18 residues. The CDR3 bases are TGTGCCAGCACCCCAGCCCAGCGGGGGGACCCAGGCGCAGATACGCAGTATTTT. Translation: CASTPAQRGDPGADTQYF.

The chain is built from TRBV9 and TRBJ2-3, with 12 bases identical to TRBD2. Germline values: CDR1 SGDLS, CDR2 YYNGEE. This CDR3 contains 20 residues. With V trimmed by 4 bases and J by 6 bases, 21 bases remained unmatched. CDR3 coding DNA: TGTGCCAGCAGCCCCACCTGGGCTAGCGGGGGGGGCCCGGGGACCGATACGCAGTATTTT. It codes for CASSPTWASGGGPGTDTQYF.

The chain carries TRBV6-4 and TRBJ2-5, with D hard to call. V was clipped by 4 bases and J by 6 bases, with 24 bases between them. Germline V CDR1 and CDR2: MRHNA, SNTAGT. CDR3 length: 17 residues. CDR3 nucleotides: TGTGCCAGCAGTGCCTTTAGACCGGGCAGACCCCCTAAGACCCAGTACTTC. It is translated as CASSAFRPGRPPKTQYF.

The chain links TRBV10-2 to TRBJ2-3; D might be TRBD1 (6 bases). This CDR3 contains 18 residues. Deletions cut 3 bases from V and 2 bases from J, with 21 bases between. In germline, CDR1 is WSHSY, CDR2 SAAADI. This chain's CDR3 is CASSEGWDTQLITDTQYF. CDR3 DNA sequence: TGCGCCAGCAGTGAAGGGTGGGACACCCAATTAATCACAGATACGCAGTATTTT.

The chain couples TRBV6-4 to TRBJ1-1; no reliable D call. The germline V gene has CDR1 MRHNA and CDR2 SNTAGT. The CDR3 runs 10 residues. Deletions cut 5 bases from V and 4 bases from J, with 2 bases between. The CDR3 DNA reads as TGTGCCAGCAGTCTCACTGAAGCTTTCTTT. It encodes CASSLTEAFF.

The sample holds one count of this clone. J is TRBJ1-1 and V is TRBV28; D is ambiguous. CDR3 length equals 13 residues. Trimming shortened V by 2 bases and J by 3 bases, and 7 bases separated the two germline ends. From germline, CDR1 is MDHEN and CDR2 SYDVKM. Written as DNA, the CDR3 is TGTGCCAGCAGTTTAGTGGGTTACACTGAAGCTTTCTTT. Translation: CASSLVGYTEAFF.

This clone occurred a few times. This chain joins TRBV10-3 and TRBJ1-1, with 9 bases fitting TRBD1. The CDR3 runs 13 residues. Germline lookup yields CDR1 ENHRY and CDR2 SYGVKD. J gave up 11 bases and V 2 bases, and 6 bases lay outside the gene matches. CDR3 amino acids: CAISEEGQGDAFF. CDR3 nucleotides: TGTGCCATCAGTGAGGAGGGACAGGGAGACGCTTTCTTT.

The CDR3 reads CASSFLGRANYGYTF. CDR3 in DNA: TGTGCCAGCAGTTTTCTCGGGAGGGCCAACTATGGCTACACCTTC. The J gene is TRBJ1-2, the V gene TRBV27; D remains unclear. Germline V gives CDR1 MNHEY, CDR2 SMNVEV (reference sequence). With 3 bases removed from V and 2 bases from J, the gap between germline ends came to 13 bases. This CDR3 has 15 residues.

The chain uses TRBV5-1 and TRBJ1-2; unclear D gene. The length of the CDR3 is 12 residues. Germline CDR1 reads SGHRS; CDR2 reads YFSETQ. Trimming removed 0 bases from V and 3 bases from J, with 3 bases in between. The CDR3 region has the DNA TGCGCCAGCAGCTTGGGTTACTATGGCTACACCTTC. Protein product: CASSLGYYGYTF.

This clone showed up just once. The J gene is TRBJ2-7, the V gene TRBV19; weak D call: TRBD2 (5 bases). V shed 7 bases and J shed 5 bases, with 15 bases lying between them. The CDR3 runs to 13 residues. CDR1 and CDR2 from the germline V gene are LNHDA and SQIVND (reference sequence). CDR3 sequence: CASKGYEGHEQYF. CDR3 bases: TGTGCCAGTAAAGGGTACGAGGGCCACGAGCAGTACTTC.

The rearrangement uses TRBV5-4 and TRBJ2-1, with D tentatively TRBD1 or TRBD2 (5 bases each). V lost 0 bases and J lost 10, with 11 bases in between. The CDR3 length is 13 residues. CDR1 is SGHNT, CDR2 YYREEE, per germline (reference sequence). For the CDR3, the DNA is TGTGCCAGCAGCTTGGAATACCGGGACGAGCAGTTCTTC. It yields the protein CASSLEYRDEQFF.

The chain carries TRBV9 and TRBJ1-4; D unresolved. Germline V CDR1 and CDR2: SGDLS, YYNGEE. CDR3 size: 14 residues. V was pared by 0 bases and J by 6 bases, with 9 bases between. CDR3 region: CASSVGGEYEKLFF. The DNA for the CDR3 is TGTGCCAGCAGCGTAGGAGGTGAATATGAAAAACTGTTTTTT.

This chain uses TRBV4-3 with TRBJ2-7; maybe TRBD1 (6 bases). The CDR3 extends over 14 amino acids. Germline CDR1 LGHNA, CDR2 YSLEER. The V end lost 5 bases, the J end lost 3 bases, and 14 bases lay between the germline ends. CDR3 residues: CASSVQGDFYEQYF. The DNA for the CDR3 is TGCGCCAGCAGCGTACAGGGTGATTTCTACGAGCAGTACTTC.

This chain connects TRBV5-6 to TRBJ1-2; D is perhaps TRBD1 (6 bases). Germline loops: CDR1 SGHDT, CDR2 YYEEEE. Trimming removed 0 bases from V and 8 bases from J, with 11 bases in between. The CDR3 spans 13 residues. CDR3 bases: TGTGCCAGCAGCTTGGGCAGGGGATGGGGCTACACCTTC. The encoded protein is CASSLGRGWGYTF.